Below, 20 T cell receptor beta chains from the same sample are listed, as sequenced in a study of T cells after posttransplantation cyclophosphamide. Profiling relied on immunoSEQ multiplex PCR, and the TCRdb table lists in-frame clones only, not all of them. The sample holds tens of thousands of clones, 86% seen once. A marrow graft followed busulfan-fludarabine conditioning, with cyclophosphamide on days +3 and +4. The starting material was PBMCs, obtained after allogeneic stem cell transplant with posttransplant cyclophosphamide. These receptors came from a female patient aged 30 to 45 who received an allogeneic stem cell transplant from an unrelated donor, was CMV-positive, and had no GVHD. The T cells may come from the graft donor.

CDR3 amino acids: CAWSEGRFRGDEKLFF. CDR3 nucleotide sequence: TGTGCCTGGAGTGAGGGGCGATTCAGGGGGGATGAAAAACTGTTTTTT. The V and J genes are TRBV30 and TRBJ1-4; TRBD1 agrees at 7 bases. The CDR3 extends over 16 amino acids. Germline CDR1 reads GTSNPN; CDR2 reads SVGIG (reference sequence). Trimming took 1 base from V and 6 from J; bases not matched to a gene: 11.

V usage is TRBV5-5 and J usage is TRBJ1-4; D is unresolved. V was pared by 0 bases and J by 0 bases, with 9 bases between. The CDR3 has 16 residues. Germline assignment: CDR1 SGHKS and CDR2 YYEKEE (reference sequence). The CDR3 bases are TGTGCCAGCAGCTTGGGGGCAGCTACAACTAATGAAAAACTGTTTTTT. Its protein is CASSLGAATTNEKLFF.

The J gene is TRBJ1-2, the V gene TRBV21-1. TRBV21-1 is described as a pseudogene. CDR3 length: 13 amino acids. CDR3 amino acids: CASSKFGDYGYTF. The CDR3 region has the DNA TGTGCCAGCAGCAAATTCGGAGACTATGGCTACACCTTC.

The CDR3 sequence: CAWRDNSYEQYF. Here the CDR3 DNA reads TGTGCCTGGAGGGACAACTCCTACGAGCAGTACTTC. The J gene is TRBJ2-7, the V gene TRBV30; possibly TRBD1 for D (5 bases). Germline CDR1 reads GTSNPN; CDR2 reads SVGIG (reference sequence). This CDR3 is built from 12 residues. V lost 3 bases and J lost 0, with 6 bases in between.

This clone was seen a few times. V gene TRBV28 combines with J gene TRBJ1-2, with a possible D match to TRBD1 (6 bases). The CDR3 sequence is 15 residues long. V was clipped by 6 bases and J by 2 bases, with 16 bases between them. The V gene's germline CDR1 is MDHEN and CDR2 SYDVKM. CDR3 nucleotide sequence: TGTGCCAGCAGCTCCTCCACAGGGACAAACTATGGCTACACCTTC. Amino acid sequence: CASSSSTGTNYGYTF.

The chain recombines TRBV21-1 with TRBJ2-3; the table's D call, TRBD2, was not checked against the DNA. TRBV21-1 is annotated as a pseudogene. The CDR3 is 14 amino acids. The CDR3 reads CASDCWGVTDTQYF. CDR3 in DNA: TGTGCCAGCGATTGTTGGGGAGTCACAGATACGCAGTATTTT.

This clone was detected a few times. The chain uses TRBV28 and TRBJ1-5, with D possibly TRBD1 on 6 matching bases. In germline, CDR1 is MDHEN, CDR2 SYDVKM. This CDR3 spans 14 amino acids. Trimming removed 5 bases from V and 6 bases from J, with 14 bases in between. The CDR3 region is CASSVGQYRQPQHF. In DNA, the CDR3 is TGTGCCAGCAGTGTTGGACAGTATCGTCAGCCCCAGCATTTT. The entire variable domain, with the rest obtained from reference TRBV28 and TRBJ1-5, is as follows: DVKVTQSSRYLVKRTGEKVFLECVQDMDHENMFWYRQDPGLGLRLIYFSYDVKMKEKGDIPEGYSVSREKKERFSLILESASTNQTSMYLCASSVGQYRQPQHFGDGTRLSIL.

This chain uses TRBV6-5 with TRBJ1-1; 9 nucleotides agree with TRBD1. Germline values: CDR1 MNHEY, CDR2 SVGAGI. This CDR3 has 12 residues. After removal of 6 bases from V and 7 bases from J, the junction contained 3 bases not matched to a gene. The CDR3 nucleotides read TGTGCCAGCAGCCCGGACAGGGGTGAAGCTTTCTTT. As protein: CASSPDRGEAFF.

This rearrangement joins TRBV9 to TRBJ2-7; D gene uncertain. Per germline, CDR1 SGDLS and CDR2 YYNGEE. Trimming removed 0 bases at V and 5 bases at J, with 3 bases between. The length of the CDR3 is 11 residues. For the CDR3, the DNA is TGTGCCAGCAGCGTAGGGCACGAGCAGTACTTC. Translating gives CASSVGHEQYF.

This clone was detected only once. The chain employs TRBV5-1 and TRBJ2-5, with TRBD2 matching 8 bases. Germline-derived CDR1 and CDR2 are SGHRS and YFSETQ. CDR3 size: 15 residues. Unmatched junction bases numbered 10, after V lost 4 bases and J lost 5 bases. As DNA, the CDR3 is TGCGCCAGCAGCGTAGGGACTAGGGGAGGGGAGACCCAGTACTTC. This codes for CASSVGTRGGETQYF.

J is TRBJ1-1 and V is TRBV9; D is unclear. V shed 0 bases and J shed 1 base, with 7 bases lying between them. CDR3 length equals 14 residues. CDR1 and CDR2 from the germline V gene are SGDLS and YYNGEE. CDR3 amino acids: CASSVGPQNTEAFF. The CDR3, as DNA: TGTGCCAGCAGCGTAGGGCCTCAGAACACTGAAGCTTTCTTT.

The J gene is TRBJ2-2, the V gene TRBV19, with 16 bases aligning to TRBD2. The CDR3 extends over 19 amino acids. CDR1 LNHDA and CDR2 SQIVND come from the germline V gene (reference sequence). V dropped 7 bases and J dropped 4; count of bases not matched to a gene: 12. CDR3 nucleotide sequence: TGTGCCAGTACCGACCGGGGACTAGCGGGGGGGCCGGTCACCGGGGAGCTGTTTTTT. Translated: CASTDRGLAGGPVTGELFF.

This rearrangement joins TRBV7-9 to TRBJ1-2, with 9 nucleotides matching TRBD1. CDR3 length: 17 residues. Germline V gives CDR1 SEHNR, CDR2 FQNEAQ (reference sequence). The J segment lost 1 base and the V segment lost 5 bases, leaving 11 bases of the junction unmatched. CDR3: CASSVGGTGRNNYGYTF. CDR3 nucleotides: TGTGCCAGCAGCGTAGGGGGGACAGGGCGAAATAACTATGGCTACACCTTC.

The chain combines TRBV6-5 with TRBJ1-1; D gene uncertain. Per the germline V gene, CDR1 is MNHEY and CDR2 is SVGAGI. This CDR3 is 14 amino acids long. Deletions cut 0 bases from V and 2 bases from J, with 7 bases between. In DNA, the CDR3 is TGTGCCAGCAGTTACTCGGGCTCTAACACTGAAGCTTTCTTT. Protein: CASSYSGSNTEAFF.

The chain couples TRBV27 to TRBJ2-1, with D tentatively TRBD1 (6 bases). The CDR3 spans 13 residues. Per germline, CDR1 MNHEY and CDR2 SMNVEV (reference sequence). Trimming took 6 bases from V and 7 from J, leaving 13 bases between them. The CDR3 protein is CASRDTGRNEQFF. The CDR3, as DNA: TGTGCCAGCAGGGACACAGGGCGGAATGAGCAGTTCTTC.

The CDR3 sequence is CASSQGQGRHEQYF. CDR3 bases: TGTGCCAGCAGCCAAGGACAGGGTCGACACGAGCAGTACTTC. The chain employs TRBV9 and TRBJ2-7; 8 bases align to TRBD1. The CDR3 is made up of 14 amino acids. The J segment lost 5 bases and the V segment lost 4 bases, leaving 8 bases of the junction unmatched. Germline V gene data show CDR1 as SGDLS and CDR2 as YYNGEE.

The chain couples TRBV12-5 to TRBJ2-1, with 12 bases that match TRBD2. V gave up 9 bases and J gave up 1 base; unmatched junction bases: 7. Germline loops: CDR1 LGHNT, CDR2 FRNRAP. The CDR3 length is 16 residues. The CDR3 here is CASSPSGGASYNEQFF. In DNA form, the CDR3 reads TGTGCTAGCTCCCCTAGCGGGGGGGCTTCCTACAATGAGCAGTTCTTC.

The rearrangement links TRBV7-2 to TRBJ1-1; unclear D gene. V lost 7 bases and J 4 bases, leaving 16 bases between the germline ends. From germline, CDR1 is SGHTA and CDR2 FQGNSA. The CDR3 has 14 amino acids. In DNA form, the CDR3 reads TGTGCCAGCACCGCGGAGTGGCTGCCCACTGAAGCTTTCTTT. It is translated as CASTAEWLPTEAFF.

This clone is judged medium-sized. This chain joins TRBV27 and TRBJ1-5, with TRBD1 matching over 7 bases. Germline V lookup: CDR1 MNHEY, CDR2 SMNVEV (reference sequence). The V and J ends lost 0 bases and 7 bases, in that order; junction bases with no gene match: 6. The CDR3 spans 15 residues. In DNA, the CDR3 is TGTGCCAGCAGTTTATCAGGGGGCTCGAGGCAGCCCCAGCATTTT. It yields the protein CASSLSGGSRQPQHF.

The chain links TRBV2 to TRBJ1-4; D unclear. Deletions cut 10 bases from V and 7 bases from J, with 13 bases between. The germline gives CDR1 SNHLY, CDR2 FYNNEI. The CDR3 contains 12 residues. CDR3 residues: CATARVAEKLFF. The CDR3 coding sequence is TGTGCCACCGCCCGGGTAGCTGAAAAACTGTTTTTT.